Listed here are 8 T cell receptor beta chains from one sample, sequenced in a study of blood T cell repertoires in COVID-19. Produced via immunoSEQ multiplex PCR; TCRdb's table is partial and in-frame only. The table shows around 70,000 clones, with approximately 80% occurring only once. The sample comprised peripheral blood. These TCRs come from a woman aged 60-75 years with acute or convalescent COVID-19.

The rearrangement links TRBV6-5 to TRBJ2-1; maybe TRBD1 (6 bases). The CDR3 sequence is 14 residues long. CDR1 and CDR2 from the germline V gene are MNHEY and SVGAGI. The V and J ends lost 10 bases and 3 bases respectively, with 16 bases between them. The CDR3: CATDRDKDYNEQFF. CDR3 DNA sequence: TGTGCCACCGACCGGGACAAGGACTACAATGAGCAGTTCTTC.

V and J are TRBV20-1 and TRBJ1-1, with D possibly TRBD1 on 5 matching bases. Trimming shortened V by 3 bases and J by 7 bases, and 18 bases separated the two germline ends. Germline V lookup: CDR1 DFQATT, CDR2 SNEGSKA (reference sequence). The CDR3 sequence is 14 residues long. CDR3: CSASLGGISDEAFF. As DNA, the CDR3 is TGCAGTGCTAGTCTGGGGGGTATATCGGATGAAGCTTTCTTT.

This clone appeared a few times. V gene TRBV7-7 combines with J gene TRBJ2-7; 9 nucleotides agree with TRBD1. The CDR3 has 15 amino acids. Per germline, CDR1 SSHAT and CDR2 FNYEAQ (reference sequence). For the CDR3, the DNA is TGTGCTAGCAGCTTAGGGACAGGGTGGACGGAAGAGCAGTACGTC. Amino acids: CASSLGTGWTEEQYV.

This clone was detected once. The chain employs TRBV9 and TRBJ1-6, with 10 bases matching TRBD1. Trimming removed 0 bases from V and 5 bases from J; junction bases left unmatched: 2. The CDR3 runs to 16 residues. Germline assignment: CDR1 SGDLS and CDR2 YYNGEE. The CDR3 here is CASSVGQGANNSPLHF. CDR3 nucleotide sequence: TGTGCCAGCAGCGTAGGACAGGGGGCAAATAATTCACCCCTCCACTTT.

This clone was seen many times. V gene TRBV12-3 or TRBV12-4 combines with J gene TRBJ2-7; tentative D call: TRBD2 (5 bases). This CDR3 has 13 amino acids. The V end was cut by 6 bases, the J end by 7 bases, with 16 bases between. The CDR3 bases are TGTGCCAGCAGCCCCACCCGGGGATGGGAGCAGTACTTC. Translation: CASSPTRGWEQYF.

The chain links TRBV11-2 to TRBJ2-7; 8 bases fit TRBD1. Per germline, CDR1 SGHAT and CDR2 FQNNGV. Losses at the gene ends were 1 base for V and 1 base for J; bases not matched to a gene: 3. This CDR3 is 15 amino acids long. The CDR3 protein is CASSLGWTGSYEQYF. The CDR3 DNA sequence: TGTGCCAGCAGCTTAGGATGGACAGGGTCCTACGAGCAGTACTTC.

V gene TRBV6-5 combines with J gene TRBJ2-1; 12 nucleotides line up with TRBD2. CDR3 length: 15 amino acids. In germline, CDR1 is MNHEY, CDR2 SVGAGI. The V gene end was trimmed by 6 bases and the J gene end by 4 bases; junction bases not matched to a gene: 4. DNA for the CDR3: TGTGCCAGCAGGCTTACTAGCGGGGGGTACAATGAGCAGTTCTTC. Its translation is CASRLTSGGYNEQFF.

In its sample, this clone was seen once. The chain joins TRBV7-2 to TRBJ2-7, with 9 positions matching TRBD1. The germline V gene encodes CDR1 SGHTA and CDR2 FQGNSA. This CDR3 is built from 15 residues. The V segment lost 5 bases and the J segment 0 bases; nucleotides outside the gene matches: 5. The CDR3 sequence is CASSAGQGGSYEQYF. The CDR3 bases are TGTGCCAGCAGCGCGGGACAGGGCGGCTCCTACGAGCAGTACTTC.